The present entry profiles one TCR beta chain with its context. CDR3 length: 16 residues. Per germline, CDR1 LGHNA and CDR2 YSLEER. The ends were cut back, 0 bases at V and 4 bases at J, with 16 bases in the middle. This sample stems from a study of blood T cell repertoires in COVID-19. The repertoire was sequenced with immunoSEQ multiplex PCR; TCRdb's copy has only in-frame clones and lacks some. This table has around 200,000 clones, around 89% appearing once. The sequencing input was PBMCs or T cells enriched from blood (not recorded which). This clonotype was sampled from a man aged 25-40 years who had recovered from COVID-19. The rearrangement joins TRBV4-3 to TRBJ2-7; no definite D call. CDR3 sequence (DNA): TGCGCCAGCAGCCAAGATTCGGCCGACTTTCGGTACGAGCAGTACTTC. Its protein is CASSQDSADFRYEQYF.